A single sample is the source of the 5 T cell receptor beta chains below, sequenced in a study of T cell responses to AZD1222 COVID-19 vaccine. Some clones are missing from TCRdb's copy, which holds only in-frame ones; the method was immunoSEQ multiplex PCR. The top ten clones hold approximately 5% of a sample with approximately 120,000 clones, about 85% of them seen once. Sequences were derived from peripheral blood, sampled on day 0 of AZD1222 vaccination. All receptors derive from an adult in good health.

The CDR3: CASSRQGAYEQYF. The CDR3 DNA reads as TGTGCCAGCAGCCGACAGGGGGCGTACGAGCAGTACTTC. The V gene is TRBV7-9, the J gene TRBJ2-7, with 10 nucleotides matching TRBD1. The ends lost 5 bases at V and 4 bases at J; junction bases unmatched: 2. The CDR3 is 13 amino acids. Germline CDR1 and CDR2: SEHNR and FQNEAQ (reference sequence).

CDR3 sequence reads: CASTGFLLSYNEQFF. The CDR3, as DNA: TGTGCCAGCACTGGGTTTCTCCTCTCCTACAATGAGCAGTTCTTC. The chain carries TRBV2 and TRBJ2-1; D uncertain. V was shortened by 7 bases and J by 0 bases, with 13 bases between the two germline ends. CDR1 and CDR2 from the germline V gene are SNHLY and FYNNEI. CDR3 size: 15 residues.

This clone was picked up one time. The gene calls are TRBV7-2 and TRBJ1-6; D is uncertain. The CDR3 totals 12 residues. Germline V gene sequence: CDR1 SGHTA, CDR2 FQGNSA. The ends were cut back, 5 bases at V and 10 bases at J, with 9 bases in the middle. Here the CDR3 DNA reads TGTGCCAGCAGCCCATCAAGGTCACCCCTCCACTTT. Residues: CASSPSRSPLHF.

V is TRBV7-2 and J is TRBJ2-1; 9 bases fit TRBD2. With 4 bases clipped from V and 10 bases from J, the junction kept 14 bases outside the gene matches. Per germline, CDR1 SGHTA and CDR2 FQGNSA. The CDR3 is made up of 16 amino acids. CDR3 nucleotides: TGTGCCAGCAGCTACCGGGGGAGCGGGGGGCTGGGAGAGCAGTTCTTC. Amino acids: CASSYRGSGGLGEQFF.

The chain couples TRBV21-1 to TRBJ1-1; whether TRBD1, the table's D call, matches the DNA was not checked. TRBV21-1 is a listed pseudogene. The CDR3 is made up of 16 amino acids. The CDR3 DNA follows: TGTGCCAGCAGCACCAGACAGTTACGACCTTCTGATGAAGCTTTCTTT. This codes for CASSTRQLRPSDEAFF.